Below are 10 T cell receptor beta chains sequenced from a single sample in a study of Ad26.COV2.S vaccination and SARS-CoV-2 variants. Treatment specified: over 15 received Ad26.COV2.S at low or high dose, single or two shots; five or six received placebo; per-sample allocation not given. Each sample was drawn 63 days after the first injection (of vaccine or placebo). Sequencing was performed with immunoSEQ multiplex PCR; in TCRdb, only in-frame clones are kept and a portion is missing. This table holds over 300,000 clones, roughly 80% found once. The material was peripheral blood, obtained in a trial of Ad26.COV2.S vaccine versus placebo. The receptors were gathered from a person aged 18-60 years who received the Ad26.COV2.S COVID-19 vaccine or a placebo.

The chain links TRBV27 to TRBJ1-5; 7 bases agree with TRBD1. Germline V lookup: CDR1 MNHEY, CDR2 SMNVEV (reference sequence). The CDR3 length is 15 residues. Trimming took 4 bases from V and 1 from J; bases not matched to a gene: 4. This chain's CDR3 is CASSSGGVSNQPQHF. Written as DNA, the CDR3 is TGTGCCAGCAGTTCAGGGGGTGTCAGCAATCAGCCCCAGCATTTT.

The gene calls are TRBV6-5 and TRBJ2-7; TRBD1 might be the D (5 bases). CDR1 is MNHEY, CDR2 SVGAGI, per germline. There are 12 residues in the CDR3. V lost 2 bases and J lost 4, with 6 bases in between. This chain's CDR3 is CASSYQGYEQYF. CDR3 DNA: TGTGCCAGCAGTTACCAGGGTTACGAGCAGTACTTC.

The V and J genes are TRBV11-2 and TRBJ1-2, with TRBD1 matching 7 bases. The CDR3 has 16 amino acids. J lost 7 bases, V lost 5 bases, and 16 bases had no gene match. The V gene's germline CDR1 is SGHAT and CDR2 FQNNGV. The CDR3 spells CASSLGDLTGRGGYTF. In DNA, the CDR3 is TGTGCCAGCAGCCTAGGGGATCTGACAGGGCGCGGTGGCTACACCTTC.

The chain carries TRBV18 and TRBJ2-3; D not certain. The germline V gene encodes CDR1 KGHSH and CDR2 LQKENI. CDR3 length: 11 amino acids. Trimming took 8 bases from V and 0 from J, leaving 3 bases between them. The CDR3 loop is CASASTDTQYF. The CDR3 DNA reads as TGTGCCAGCGCGAGCACAGATACGCAGTATTTT.

This clone has a single count. V and J are TRBV7-2 and TRBJ2-7; D is unresolved. CDR1 is SGHTA and CDR2 is FQGNSA in the germline V gene. The CDR3 is 14 residues long. Trimming cost V 5 bases and J 1 base, with 12 bases left between them. CDR3 in DNA: TGTGCCAGCAGCGGCTCCCGGGCTTCCTACGAGCAGTACTTC. Its protein is CASSGSRASYEQYF.

This clone was detected a few times. The rearrangement uses TRBV2 and TRBJ1-5, with 7 bases lining up with TRBD1. Germline assignment: CDR1 SNHLY and CDR2 FYNNEI. With V trimmed by 7 bases and J by 4 bases, 7 bases remained unmatched. CDR3 length: 14 amino acids. The chain's CDR3 is CASTRGTANQPQHF. The DNA for the CDR3 is TGTGCCAGCACCCGGGGGACAGCGAATCAGCCCCAGCATTTT.

Only one count was recorded for this clone. This chain joins TRBV18 and TRBJ1-4; 7 nucleotides line up with TRBD1. Germline V CDR1 and CDR2: KGHSH, LQKENI. J lost 3 bases, V lost 4 bases, and 2 bases had no gene match. This CDR3 has 14 residues. CDR3 in DNA: TGTGCCAGCTCACATAGGGGGCCTAATGAAAAACTGTTTTTT. As protein: CASSHRGPNEKLFF.

The V and J genes are TRBV5-5 and TRBJ1-4, with D unresolved. Looked up from germline, CDR1 is SGHKS and CDR2 is YYEKEE (reference sequence). The germline V and J ends were trimmed by 3 bases and 6 bases, with 15 bases remaining between them. The CDR3 is 15 residues long. For the CDR3, the DNA is TGTGCCAGCAGCTCCCGGGGAGGTTTAGATGAAAAACTGTTTTTT. This sequence encodes CASSSRGGLDEKLFF.

The chain employs TRBV9 and TRBJ1-3; a weak D match, TRBD1 (6 bases). Trimming took off 7 bases at V and 8 bases at J, with 13 bases between the two ends. The CDR3 is made up of 12 amino acids. The germline gives CDR1 SGDLS, CDR2 YYNGEE. The CDR3 coding sequence is TGTGCCAGCGGTTGGGGGGCAGACACCATATATTTT. Translating it yields CASGWGADTIYF.

The CDR3 sequence: CASSLRGSTEAFF. The CDR3 DNA sequence: TGTGCCAGCAGTTTGCGGGGGTCCACTGAAGCTTTCTTT. The rearrangement joins TRBV27 to TRBJ1-1; D is possibly TRBD1 (5 bases). This CDR3 has 13 residues. Germline V gives CDR1 MNHEY, CDR2 SMNVEV (reference sequence). The V and J ends lost 3 bases and 4 bases respectively, with 9 bases between them.